The rows below give T cell receptor beta chains drawn from one sample of a study of blood T cell repertoires in COVID-19. TCRdb's copy holds only in-frame clones and misses some; the assay was immunoSEQ multiplex PCR. The table lists 210,000 or so clones, under 90% of them singletons, with 1.8% in the top ten. Sequencing used PBMCs or T cells enriched from blood (not recorded which). These receptors were collected from a man aged 55 to 70 who had recovered from COVID-19. Each CDR3 is given with its conserved first and last residue. The D gene is left open where the match is weak. Rows give clone size only sometimes, using once, few, many, or a class for an expanded clone.

clone_size: -; d_call: TRBD1; v_call: TRBV11-2; j_call: TRBJ1-2; cdr3_nt: TGTGCCAGCAGCTTAGGTATGCTGGAGGGGGCTAGTGGCTACACCTTC; cdr3_aa: CASSLGMLEGASGYTF
clone_size: -; d_call: TRBD1; v_call: TRBV4-3; j_call: TRBJ1-2; cdr3_nt: TGCGCCAGCAGCCAAGATAGTACAGGGGCCGCCTATGGCTACACCTTC; cdr3_aa: CASSQDSTGAAYGYTF
clone_size: few; d_call: TRBD2; v_call: TRBV7-6; j_call: TRBJ2-1; cdr3_nt: TGTGCCAGCAGCCCGACTCCGGGACTAGCGGGGAACAATGAGCAGTTCTTC; cdr3_aa: CASSPTPGLAGNNEQFF
clone_size: -; d_call: TRBD1; v_call: TRBV7-8; j_call: TRBJ1-4; cdr3_nt: TGTGCCAGCAGCTTTGGGACAGCTAATGAAAAACTGTTTTTT; cdr3_aa: CASSFGTANEKLFF
clone_size: many; d_call: -; v_call: TRBV5-1; j_call: TRBJ2-1; cdr3_nt: TGCGCCAGCAGACAGGACATCCACAATGAGCAGTTCTTC; cdr3_aa: CASRQDIHNEQFF
clone_size: -; d_call: -; v_call: TRBV5-1; j_call: TRBJ2-1; cdr3_nt: TGCGCCAGCAGCTTGGCCGTCACAGACTCCTACAATGAGCAGTTCTTC; cdr3_aa: CASSLAVTDSYNEQFF
clone_size: -; d_call: TRBD1; v_call: TRBV2; j_call: TRBJ1-2; cdr3_nt: TGTGCCAGCATGACAGGGGTTTATGGCTACACCTTC; cdr3_aa: CASMTGVYGYTF
clone_size: -; d_call: -; v_call: TRBV9; j_call: TRBJ2-1; cdr3_nt: TGTGCCAGCAGCGCGACAGCGACCTACAATGAGCAGTTCTTC; cdr3_aa: CASSATATYNEQFF
clone_size: -; d_call: -; v_call: TRBV5-8; j_call: TRBJ2-1; cdr3_nt: TGTGCCAGCGTCCCTCTCCGGACTCGCAACAATGAGCAGTTCTTC; cdr3_aa: CASVPLRTRNNEQFF
clone_size: -; d_call: TRBD1; v_call: TRBV19; j_call: TRBJ2-2; cdr3_nt: TGTGCCAGTAGAAGGACAGGGCCGGCCGGGGAGCTGTTTTTT; cdr3_aa: CASRRTGPAGELFF
clone_size: few; d_call: TRBD1; v_call: TRBV3-1/TRBV3-2; j_call: TRBJ1-2; cdr3_nt: TGTGCCAGCAGCCAAGAGAGCAGGGGGCTCTCCGGTGGCTACACCTTC; cdr3_aa: CASSQESRGLSGGYTF
clone_size: -; d_call: TRBD2; v_call: TRBV10-3; j_call: TRBJ2-1; cdr3_nt: TGTGCCATCAGTGAGGGGCTAGCGGGGGCCTTAAGCTCCTACAATGAGCAGTTCTTC; cdr3_aa: CAISEGLAGALSSYNEQFF
clone_size: -; d_call: -; v_call: TRBV12-3/TRBV12-4; j_call: TRBJ2-5; cdr3_nt: TGTGCCAGCAGGCCCGACAGTGAAGAGACCCAGTACTTC; cdr3_aa: CASRPDSEETQYF
clone_size: few; d_call: TRBD1; v_call: TRBV11-2; j_call: TRBJ2-7; cdr3_nt: TGTGCCAGCAGCTTGGGACAGGGGGCTTACGAGCAGTACTTC; cdr3_aa: CASSLGQGAYEQYF
clone_size: -; d_call: TRBD1; v_call: TRBV6-2/TRBV6-3; j_call: TRBJ1-1; cdr3_nt: TGTGCCAGCAGTTCACAGGGGCCTCTGAACACTGAAGCTTTCTTT; cdr3_aa: CASSSQGPLNTEAFF
clone_size: -; d_call: TRBD1; v_call: TRBV5-1; j_call: TRBJ1-2; cdr3_nt: TGCGCCAGCAGCCACGGACAGGATATCAGCTATGGCTACACCTTC; cdr3_aa: CASSHGQDISYGYTF
clone_size: -; d_call: -; v_call: TRBV11-3; j_call: TRBJ1-2; cdr3_nt: TGTGCCAGCAGCTTAGATCGAGGTGGCTACACCTTC; cdr3_aa: CASSLDRGGYTF
clone_size: -; d_call: -; v_call: TRBV14; j_call: TRBJ1-6; cdr3_nt: TGTGCCAGCAGCCAAGAAGGGTCGGGGAATTCACCCCTCCACTTT; cdr3_aa: CASSQEGSGNSPLHF
clone_size: -; d_call: -; v_call: TRBV10-3; j_call: TRBJ1-1; cdr3_nt: TGTGCCATCAGTGCGGGTGACACTGAAGCTTTCTTT; cdr3_aa: CAISAGDTEAFF
clone_size: -; d_call: TRBD1; v_call: TRBV28; j_call: TRBJ1-4; cdr3_nt: TGTGCCAGCAGTTTGGAGACAGGGGCAACTAATGAAAAACTGTTTTTT; cdr3_aa: CASSLETGATNEKLFF
clone_size: -; d_call: TRBD1; v_call: TRBV19; j_call: TRBJ2-3; cdr3_nt: TGTGCCAGTAGTATGGCTTACAGGGGAAGCACAGATACGCAGTATTTT; cdr3_aa: CASSMAYRGSTDTQYF
clone_size: -; d_call: TRBD1; v_call: TRBV7-9; j_call: TRBJ2-6; cdr3_nt: TGTGCCAGCAGCGCCGACAGGGCTGGGGCCAACGTCCTGACTTTC; cdr3_aa: CASSADRAGANVLTF
clone_size: -; d_call: -; v_call: TRBV5-6; j_call: TRBJ2-7; cdr3_nt: TGTGCCAGCAGCTCGGGGTTCTCCTACGAGCAGTACTTC; cdr3_aa: CASSSGFSYEQYF
clone_size: once; d_call: TRBD1; v_call: TRBV11-2; j_call: TRBJ2-2; cdr3_nt: TGTGCCACTCGCCCATACTCCGGGACAGGGAACACCGGGGAGCTGTTTTTT; cdr3_aa: CATRPYSGTGNTGELFF
clone_size: -; d_call: TRBD1; v_call: TRBV13; j_call: TRBJ1-4; cdr3_nt: TGTGCCAGCAGCCGTACATCACAGGGGGCTGGTGAAAAACTGTTTTTT; cdr3_aa: CASSRTSQGAGEKLFF